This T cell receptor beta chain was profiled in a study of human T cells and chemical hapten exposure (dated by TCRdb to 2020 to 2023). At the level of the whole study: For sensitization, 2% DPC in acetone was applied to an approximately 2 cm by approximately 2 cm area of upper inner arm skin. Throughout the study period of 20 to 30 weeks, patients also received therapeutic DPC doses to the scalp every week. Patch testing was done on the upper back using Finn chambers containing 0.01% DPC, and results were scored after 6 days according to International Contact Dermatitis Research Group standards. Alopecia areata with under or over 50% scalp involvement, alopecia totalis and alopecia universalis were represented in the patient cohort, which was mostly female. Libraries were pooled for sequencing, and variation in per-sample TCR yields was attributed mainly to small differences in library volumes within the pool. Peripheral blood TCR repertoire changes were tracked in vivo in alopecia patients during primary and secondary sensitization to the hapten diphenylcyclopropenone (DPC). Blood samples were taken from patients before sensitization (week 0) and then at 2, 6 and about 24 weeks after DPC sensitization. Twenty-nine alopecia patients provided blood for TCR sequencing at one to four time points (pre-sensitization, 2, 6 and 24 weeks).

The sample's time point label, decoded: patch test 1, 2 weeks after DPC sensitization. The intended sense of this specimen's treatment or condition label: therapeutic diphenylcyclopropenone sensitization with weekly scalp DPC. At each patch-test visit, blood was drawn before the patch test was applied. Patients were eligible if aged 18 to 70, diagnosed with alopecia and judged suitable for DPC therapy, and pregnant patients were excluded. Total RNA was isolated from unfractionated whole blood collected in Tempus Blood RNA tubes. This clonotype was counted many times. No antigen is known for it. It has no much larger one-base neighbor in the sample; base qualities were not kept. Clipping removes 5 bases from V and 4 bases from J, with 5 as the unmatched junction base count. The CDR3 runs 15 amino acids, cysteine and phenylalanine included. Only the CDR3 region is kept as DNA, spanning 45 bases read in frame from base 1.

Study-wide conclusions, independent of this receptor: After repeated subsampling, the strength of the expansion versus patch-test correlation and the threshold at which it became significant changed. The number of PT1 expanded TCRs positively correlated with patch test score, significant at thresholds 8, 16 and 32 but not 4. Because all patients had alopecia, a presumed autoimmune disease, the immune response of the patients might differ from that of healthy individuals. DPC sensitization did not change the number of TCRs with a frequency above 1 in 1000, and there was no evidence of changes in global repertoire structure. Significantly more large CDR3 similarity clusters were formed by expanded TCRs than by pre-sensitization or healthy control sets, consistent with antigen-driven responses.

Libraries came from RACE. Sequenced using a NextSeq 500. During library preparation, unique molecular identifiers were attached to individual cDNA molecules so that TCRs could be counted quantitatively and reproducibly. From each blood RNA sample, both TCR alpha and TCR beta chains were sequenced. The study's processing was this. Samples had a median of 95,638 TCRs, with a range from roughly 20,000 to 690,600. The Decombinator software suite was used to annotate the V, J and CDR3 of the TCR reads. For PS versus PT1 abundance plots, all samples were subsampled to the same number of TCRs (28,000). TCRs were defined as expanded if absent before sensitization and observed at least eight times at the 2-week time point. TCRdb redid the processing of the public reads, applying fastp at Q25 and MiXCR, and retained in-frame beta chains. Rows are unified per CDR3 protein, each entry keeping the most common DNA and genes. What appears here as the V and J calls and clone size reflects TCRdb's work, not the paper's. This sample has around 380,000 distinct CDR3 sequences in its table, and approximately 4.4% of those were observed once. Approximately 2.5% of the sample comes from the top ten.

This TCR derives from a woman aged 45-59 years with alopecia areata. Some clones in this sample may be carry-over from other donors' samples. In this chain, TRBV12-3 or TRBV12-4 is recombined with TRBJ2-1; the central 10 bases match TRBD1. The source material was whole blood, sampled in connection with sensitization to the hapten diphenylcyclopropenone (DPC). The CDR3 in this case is CASSVGQGGYNEQFF. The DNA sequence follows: TGTGCCAGCAGTGTTGGACAGGGGGGTTACAATGAGCAGTTCTTC.